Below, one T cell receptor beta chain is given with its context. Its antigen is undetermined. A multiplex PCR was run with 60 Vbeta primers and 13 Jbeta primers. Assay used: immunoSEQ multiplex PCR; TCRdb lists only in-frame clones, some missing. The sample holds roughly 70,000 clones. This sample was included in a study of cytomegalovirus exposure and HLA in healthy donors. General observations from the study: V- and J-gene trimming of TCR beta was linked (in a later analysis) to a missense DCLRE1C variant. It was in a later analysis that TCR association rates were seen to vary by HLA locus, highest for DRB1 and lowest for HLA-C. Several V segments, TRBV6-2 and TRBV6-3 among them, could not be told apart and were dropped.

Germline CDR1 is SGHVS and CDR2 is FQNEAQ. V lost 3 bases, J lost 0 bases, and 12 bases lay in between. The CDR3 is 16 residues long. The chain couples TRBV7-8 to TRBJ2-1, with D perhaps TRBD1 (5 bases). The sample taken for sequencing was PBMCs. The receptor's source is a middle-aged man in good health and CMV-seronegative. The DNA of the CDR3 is TGTGCCAGCAGCTTGACAGCCTTCAGCTCCTACAATGAGCAGTTCTTC. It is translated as CASSLTAFSSYNEQFF. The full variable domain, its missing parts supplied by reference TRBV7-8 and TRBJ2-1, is GAGVSQSPRYKVAKRGQDVALRCDPISGHVSLFWYQQALGQGPEFLTYFQNEAQLDKSGLPSDRFFAERPEGSVSTLKIQRTQQEDSAVYLCASSLTAFSSYNEQFFGPGTRLTVL.